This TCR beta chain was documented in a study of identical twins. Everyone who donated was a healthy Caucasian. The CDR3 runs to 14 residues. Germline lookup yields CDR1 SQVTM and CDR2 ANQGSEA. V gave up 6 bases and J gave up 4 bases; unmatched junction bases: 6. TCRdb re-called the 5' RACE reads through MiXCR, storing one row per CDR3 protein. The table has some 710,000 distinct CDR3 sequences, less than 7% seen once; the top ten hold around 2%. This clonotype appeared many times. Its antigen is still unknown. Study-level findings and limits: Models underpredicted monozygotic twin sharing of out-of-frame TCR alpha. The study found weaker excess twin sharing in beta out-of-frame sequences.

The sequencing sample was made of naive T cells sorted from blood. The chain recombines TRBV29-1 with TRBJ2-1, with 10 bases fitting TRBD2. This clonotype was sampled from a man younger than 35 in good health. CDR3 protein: CSVLGLADYNEQFF. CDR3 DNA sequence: TGCAGCGTCTTAGGACTAGCGGATTACAATGAGCAGTTCTTC.